The present T cell receptor beta chain was sequenced within a study of post-analysis software for immune sequencing data. Study context: Relapsing-remitting, secondary progressive and progressive-relapsing courses of multiple sclerosis were included.

Built from TCR beta cDNA, the libraries had unique molecular identifiers in them. Around 500,000 cDNA molecules were obtained per 1 to 10 million input T cells. TCRdb itself ran the PCR reads through MiXCR, one entry per CDR3 protein. The sample has about half a million distinct CDR3 sequences, under 55% seen once. This clonotype has only a few counts. Its antigen is unidentified. Notes on the study in general: TRBV segments more frequent in patients than in controls numbered about 5 and included TRBV5-6, TRBV5-1 and TRBV20-1. Significantly lower normalized Chao1 diversity was found in patients with multiple sclerosis relative to controls.

Trimming shortened V by 1 base and J by 5 bases, and 14 bases separated the two germline ends. The germline gives CDR1 SGHRS, CDR2 YFSETQ. This CDR3 is built from 15 residues. Sequenced: blood. This rearrangement joins TRBV5-1 to TRBJ2-3; TRBD2 is a possible D gene (7 bases). The sequence was obtained from a girl aged 10 to 17 with multiple sclerosis. In nucleotides, the CDR3 is TGCGCCAGCAGCTTGATTCAGGGGAGGGAAGATACGCAGTATTTT. Amino acids: CASSLIQGREDTQYF.